This is a list of T cell receptor beta chains from one sample in a study of beta chain features in type 1 diabetes. Clones were sequenced by immunoSEQ multiplex PCR, and TCRdb holds only the in-frame ones, with some missing. The sample holds 250,000 to 350,000 clones; roughly an eighth are singletons and the top ten take 0.017%. Material for sequencing was naive CD4+ T cells from blood. The origin of the receptors is a man younger than 40 with type 1 diabetes. Both conserved end residues are part of each CDR3. The D gene is left open where the match is weak. Where a row states a size, it is once, few, many or the class of an expanded clone; other rows omit it.

j_gene | d_gene | abundance | v_gene | CDR3aa | CDR3nt
TRBJ2-7 | - | - | TRBV7-8 | CASSTLARWYEQYF | TGTGCCAGCAGCACGCTAGCGAGATGGTACGAGCAGTACTTC
TRBJ2-1 | - | - | TRBV2 | CASNGSPYNEQFF | TGTGCCAGCAACGGTAGCCCGTACAATGAGCAGTTCTTC
TRBJ2-7 | - | few | TRBV28 | CASSFAVSYEQYF | TGTGCCAGCAGTTTCGCGGTCTCCTACGAGCAGTACTTC
TRBJ2-1 | - | - | TRBV9 | CASSTQGARKYNEQFF | TGTGCCAGCAGCACCCAAGGGGCTCGGAAATACAATGAGCAGTTCTTC
TRBJ2-7 | TRBD1 | few | TRBV5-1 | CASSLEGQGRGSYEQYF | TGCGCCAGCAGCTTGGAAGGACAGGGTAGAGGCTCCTACGAGCAGTACTTC
TRBJ1-4 | - | - | TRBV5-1 | CASSLGPDNEKLFF | TGCGCCAGCAGCTTGGGTCCAGATAACGAAAAACTGTTTTTT
TRBJ2-1 | TRBD2 | - | TRBV28 | CASSPGTSPNEQFF | TGTGCCAGCAGTCCCGGGACTAGTCCCAATGAGCAGTTCTTC
TRBJ2-6 | - | - | TRBV7-9 | CASSLDNIRANVLTF | TGTGCCAGCAGCTTAGATAACATACGGGCCAACGTCCTGACTTTC
TRBJ2-7 | - | - | TRBV4-2 | CASSLTTGQSSYEQYF | TGTGCCAGCAGCCTGACGACAGGACAAAGCTCCTACGAGCAGTACTTC
TRBJ1-4 | - | few | TRBV6-6 | CASLRTATNEKLFF | TGTGCCTCCTTACGTACAGCAACTAATGAAAAACTGTTTTTT
TRBJ2-2 | - | few | TRBV11-1 | CASSPQGLQNTGELFF | TGTGCCAGCAGCCCACAGGGACTACAGAACACCGGGGAGCTGTTTTTT
TRBJ1-1 | - | - | TRBV2 | CDGGARYEAFF | TGTGATGGCGGGGCAAGATATGAAGCTTTCTTT
TRBJ2-6 | - | few | TRBV25-1 | CASSESGTGANVLTF | TGTGCCAGCAGTGAATCAGGGACTGGGGCCAACGTCCTGACTTTC
TRBJ2-2 | - | few | TRBV9 | CASSVALRAANTGELFF | TGTGCCAGCAGCGTAGCCCTCAGGGCCGCGAACACCGGGGAGCTGTTTTTT
TRBJ2-1 | - | few | TRBV28 | CASSFGGSVGANEQFF | TGTGCCAGCAGTTTTGGGGGTAGTGTGGGGGCAAATGAGCAGTTCTTC
TRBJ1-3 | - | - | TRBV30 | CAWSVAFGNTIYF | TGTGCCTGGAGTGTCGCGTTCGGAAACACCATATATTTT
TRBJ2-7 | TRBD1 | few | TRBV2 | CASSELGTGVYEQYF | TGTGCCAGCAGTGAGCTCGGGACAGGGGTCTACGAGCAGTACTTC
TRBJ2-1 | - | few | TRBV9 | CASSPVGGNEQFF | TGTGCCAGCAGCCCCGTCGGGGGAAATGAGCAGTTCTTC
TRBJ1-2 | TRBD1 | - | TRBV5-1 | CASSPDRLYGYTF | TGCGCCAGCAGTCCGGACAGGCTATATGGCTACACCTTC
TRBJ2-2 | TRBD1 | few | TRBV7-8 | CASSLGTGGSGEQSGELFF | TGTGCCAGCAGCTTGGGGACAGGGGGCTCGGGGGAGCAGTCCGGGGAGCTGTTTTTT
TRBJ1-1 | - | few | TRBV18 | CASSPGRSTEAFF | TGTGCCAGCTCACCGGGGAGGAGCACTGAAGCTTTCTTT
TRBJ2-7 | - | - | TRBV30 | CAWSLTVSSYEQYF | TGTGCCTGGAGCTTAACAGTCAGCTCCTACGAGCAGTACTTC
TRBJ2-7 | TRBD1 | - | TRBV11-2 | CASTSGTGFSEQYF | TGTGCCAGCACCTCCGGGACAGGGTTTTCCGAGCAGTACTTC
TRBJ2-7 | - | - | TRBV5-4 | CASSSQSSYEQYF | TGTGCCAGCAGCTCACAGTCTTCCTACGAGCAGTACTTC
TRBJ2-5 | TRBD2 | - | TRBV9 | CASSVGSSGAQETQYF | TGTGCCAGCAGCGTAGGGAGTAGCGGGGCGCAAGAGACCCAGTACTTC
TRBJ1-4 | TRBD1 | - | TRBV18 | CASSRIQGAANEKLFF | TGTGCCAGCTCACGCATACAGGGGGCGGCTAATGAAAAACTGTTTTTT
TRBJ2-7 | - | few | TRBV6-6 | CASSRTEPTYEQYF | TGTGCCAGCTCCCGGACAGAACCTACCTACGAGCAGTACTTC
TRBJ2-3 | TRBD2 | - | TRBV2 | CASSTGLAVDTQYF | TGTGCCAGCAGTACGGGACTAGCGGTAGATACGCAGTATTTT
TRBJ2-7 | - | - | TRBV5-5 | CASSYWAGATYEQYF | TGTGCCAGCAGCTATTGGGCAGGGGCAACATACGAGCAGTACTTC
TRBJ2-7 | TRBD2 | once | TRBV19 | CASGGSGSRPYEQYF | TGTGCCAGCGGGGGTAGCGGGAGCCGTCCCTACGAGCAGTACTTC
TRBJ2-7 | TRBD2 | - | TRBV5-1 | CASSLKASGTSYEQYF | TGCGCCAGCAGCCTCAAGGCTAGCGGAACCTCCTACGAGCAGTACTTC
TRBJ2-3 | - | few | TRBV29-1 | CSVQGGLTDTQYF | TGCAGCGTTCAAGGGGGACTCACAGATACGCAGTATTTT
TRBJ2-5 | - | - | TRBV5-1 | CASSSRYQETQYF | TGCGCCAGCAGCTCGAGGTACCAAGAGACCCAGTACTTC
TRBJ2-3 | - | - | TRBV7-2 | CASSGQSTDTQYF | TGTGCCAGCAGTGGACAGTCCACAGATACGCAGTATTTT
TRBJ2-4 | TRBD1 | - | TRBV18 | CASSPPGQGKNIQYF | TGTGCCAGCTCACCCCCGGGACAGGGGAAAAACATTCAGTACTTC
TRBJ2-1 | - | - | TRBV5-5 | CASSFGQEQFF | TGTGCCAGCAGCTTCGGACAGGAGCAGTTCTTC
TRBJ2-2 | - | - | TRBV11-3 | CASSLGGGARTTGELFF | TGTGCCAGCAGCTTAGGAGGAGGGGCAAGGACGACCGGGGAGCTGTTTTTT
TRBJ2-7 | - | few | TRBV2 | CASSPTRSGSYF | TGTGCCAGCAGCCCAACTAGGAGCGGTTCGTACTTC
TRBJ2-3 | - | - | TRBV6-5 | CASSYSTGAYTQYF | TGTGCCAGCAGTTACTCGACGGGAGCATATACGCAGTATTTT
TRBJ1-3 | - | few | TRBV15 | CATSRERGWTIYF | TGTGCCACCAGCAGAGAACGAGGTTGGACCATATATTTT
TRBJ2-1 | - | - | TRBV27 | CASSLLGGSYANEQFF | TGTGCCAGCAGTTTGCTTGGGGGGAGTTACGCCAATGAGCAGTTCTTC
TRBJ1-4 | - | - | TRBV15 | CATSRAGATNEKLFF | TGTGCCACCAGCAGAGCAGGGGCAACTAATGAAAAACTGTTTTTT
TRBJ1-2 | - | - | TRBV28 | CASSSIEAHPAYGYTF | TGTGCCAGCAGTTCTATAGAGGCCCACCCGGCGTATGGCTACACCTTC
TRBJ1-2 | - | few | TRBV18 | CASSPGGDLYGYTF | TGTGCCAGCTCACCAGGGGGCGATCTGTATGGCTACACCTTC
TRBJ2-7 | - | - | TRBV21-1 | CASSKAYEAGGPLYGEQYF | TGTGCCAGCAGCAAAGCGTACGAGGCGGGAGGGCCATTGTATGGCGAGCAGTACTTC
TRBJ2-3 | - | few | TRBV7-2 | CASSLSQDSQYF | TGTGCCAGCAGCTTATCTCAGGACTCGCAGTATTTT
TRBJ2-3 | TRBD2 | - | TRBV20-1 | CSARDRGGQYF | TGCAGTGCTAGGGATCGGGGGGGGCAGTATTTT
TRBJ2-1 | - | few | TRBV2 | CASSESPIRFF | TGTGCCAGCAGTGAATCCCCTATTAGATTCTTC
TRBJ1-4 | - | - | TRBV5-4 | CASSIQGRLEEKLFF | TGTGCCAGCAGCATACAGGGAAGGCTCGAGGAAAAACTGTTTTTT